This T cell receptor beta chain was sequenced for a study of blood T cell repertoires in COVID-19. As for the study in general: T cells, B-cell-depleted T cells, or PBMCs provided the cDNA or gDNA that served as material.

This table comes from immunoSEQ multiplex PCR, and its TCRdb copy is limited to in-frame clones, with some not included. The data contain about 240,000 clones, approximately 84% of them singletons. Clinical history as reported by participants underpinned cohort assignment. The CDR3 covers 17 residues. V was pared by 10 bases and J by 1 base, with 16 bases of the junction left unmatched. The germline V gene has CDR1 LGHNT and CDR2 FRNRAP. The sample was PBMCs or T cells enriched from blood (not recorded which). This chain links TRBV12-5 with TRBJ2-5; 9 positions match TRBD1. The receptor was isolated from a woman aged 40 to 55 with acute COVID-19. CDR3: CATSTGQGYFIQETQYF. In DNA form, the CDR3 reads TGTGCTACTTCTACGGGACAGGGCTATTTTATCCAAGAGACCCAGTACTTC.